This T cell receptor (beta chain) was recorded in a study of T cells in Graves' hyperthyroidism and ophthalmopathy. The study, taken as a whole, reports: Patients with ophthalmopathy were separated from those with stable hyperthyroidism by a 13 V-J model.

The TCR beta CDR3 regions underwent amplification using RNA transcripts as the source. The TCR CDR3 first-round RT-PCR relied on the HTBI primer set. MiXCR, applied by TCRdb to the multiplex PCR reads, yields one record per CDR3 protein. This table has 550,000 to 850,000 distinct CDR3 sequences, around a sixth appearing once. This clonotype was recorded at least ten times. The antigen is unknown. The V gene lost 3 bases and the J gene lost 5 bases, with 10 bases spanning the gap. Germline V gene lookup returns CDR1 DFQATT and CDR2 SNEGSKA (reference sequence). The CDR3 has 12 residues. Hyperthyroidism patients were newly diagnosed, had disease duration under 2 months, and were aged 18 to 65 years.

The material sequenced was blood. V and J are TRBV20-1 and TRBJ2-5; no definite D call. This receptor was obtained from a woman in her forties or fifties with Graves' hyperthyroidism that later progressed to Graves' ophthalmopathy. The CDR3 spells CSASVLSETQYF. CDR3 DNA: TGCAGTGCTAGTGTGTTGTCGGAGACCCAGTACTTC.